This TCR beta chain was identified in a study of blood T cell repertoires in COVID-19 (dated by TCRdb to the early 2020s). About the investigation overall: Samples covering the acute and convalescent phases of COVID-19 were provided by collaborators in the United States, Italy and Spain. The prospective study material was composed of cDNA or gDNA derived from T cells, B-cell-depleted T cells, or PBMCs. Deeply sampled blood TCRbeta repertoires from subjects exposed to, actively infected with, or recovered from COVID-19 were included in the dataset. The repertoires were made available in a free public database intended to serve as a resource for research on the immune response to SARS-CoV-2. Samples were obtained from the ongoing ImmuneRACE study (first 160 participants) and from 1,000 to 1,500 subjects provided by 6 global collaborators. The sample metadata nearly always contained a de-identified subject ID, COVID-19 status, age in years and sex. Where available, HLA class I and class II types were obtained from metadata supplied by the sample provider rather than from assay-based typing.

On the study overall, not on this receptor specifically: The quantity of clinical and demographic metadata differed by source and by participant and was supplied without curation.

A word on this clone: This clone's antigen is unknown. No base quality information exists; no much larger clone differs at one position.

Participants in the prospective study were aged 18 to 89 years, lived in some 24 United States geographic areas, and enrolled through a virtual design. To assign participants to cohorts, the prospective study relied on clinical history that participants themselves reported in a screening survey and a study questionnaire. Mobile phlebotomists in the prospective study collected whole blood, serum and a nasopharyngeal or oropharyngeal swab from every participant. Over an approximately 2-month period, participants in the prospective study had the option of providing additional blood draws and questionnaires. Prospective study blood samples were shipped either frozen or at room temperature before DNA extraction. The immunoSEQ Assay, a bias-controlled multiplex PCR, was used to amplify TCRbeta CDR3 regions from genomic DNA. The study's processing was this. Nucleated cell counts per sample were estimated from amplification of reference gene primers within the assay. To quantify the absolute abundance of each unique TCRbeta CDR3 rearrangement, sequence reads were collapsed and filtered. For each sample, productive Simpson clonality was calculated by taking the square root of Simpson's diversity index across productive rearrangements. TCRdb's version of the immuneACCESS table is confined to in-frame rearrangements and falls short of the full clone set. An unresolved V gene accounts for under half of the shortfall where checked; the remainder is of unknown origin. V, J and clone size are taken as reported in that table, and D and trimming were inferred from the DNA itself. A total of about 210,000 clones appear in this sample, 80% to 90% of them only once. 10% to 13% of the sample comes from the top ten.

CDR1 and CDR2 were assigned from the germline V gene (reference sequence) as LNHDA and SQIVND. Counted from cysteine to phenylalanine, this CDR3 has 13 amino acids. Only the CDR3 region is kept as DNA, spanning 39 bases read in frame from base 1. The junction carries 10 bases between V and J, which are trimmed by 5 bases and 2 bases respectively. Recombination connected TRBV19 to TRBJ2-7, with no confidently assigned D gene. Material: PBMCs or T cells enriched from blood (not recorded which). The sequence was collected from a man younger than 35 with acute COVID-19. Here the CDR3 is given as CASSLTGTYEQYF. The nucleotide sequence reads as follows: TGTGCCAGTAGTTTGACTGGAACCTACGAGCAGTACTTC.